This paragraph reports one TCR beta chain. Per germline, CDR1 MNHEY and CDR2 SVGAGI. The CDR3 runs 16 residues. V shed 2 bases and J 4 bases; nucleotides not matched to a gene: 6. The data derive from a study of blood T cell repertoires in COVID-19. Study-level background: The samples span acute and convalescent COVID-19 from the United States, Italy and Spain. PBMCs, B-cell-depleted T cells, or T cells provided the cDNA or gDNA that made up the material.

Per the original methods: Counts of nucleated cells, estimated from reference gene primer amplification, were obtained. Produced via immunoSEQ multiplex PCR; TCRdb's table is partial and in-frame only. V and J calls plus clone size are reproduced from that table; the DNA served to infer D and trimming. In the table there are 200,000 to 300,000 clones, roughly 90% of which are singletons. V usage is TRBV6-5 and J usage is TRBJ2-2; 8 nucleotides agree with TRBD1. Sequencing was done on a sample of peripheral blood. The clonotype comes from a man aged 55 to 70 who had recovered from COVID-19. Here the CDR3 DNA reads TGTGCCAGCAGTTACGGGCAGGGGGCTTCCACCGGGGAGCTGTTTTTT. Protein: CASSYGQGASTGELFF.